This entry lists 7 T cell receptor beta chains sequenced from one sample in a study of CD8+CD57+ T cells in acquired aplastic anemia. Study results and caveats: The CD8+CD57+ cells of patients were less diverse than their total CD4+ and CD8+ pools.

All patients picked for sequencing had shown, by flow cytometry, an expansion of CD8+CD57+ cells. The antigens for these receptors are not known. Genomic DNA acted as the template from which TCR beta VDJ combination and CDR3 sequence profiling were carried out. One entry per CDR3 protein results from TCRdb running MiXCR on the reads. The sample lists over 15,000 distinct CDR3 sequences; less than 45% were seen once. The source material was CD8+CD57+ T cells sorted from PBMCs. Subset in this sample: bead-enriched CD8+CD57+ effector memory T cells from SAA patients. These receptors were taken from a human donor with aplastic anemia.

This clonotype was observed many times. The rearrangement joins TRBV7-8 to TRBJ1-2; D uncertain. CDR1 and CDR2 from the germline V gene are SGHVS and FQNEAQ. CDR3 length: 12 residues. With 5 bases removed from V and 5 bases from J, the gap between germline ends came to 9 bases. The CDR3 DNA is TGTGCCAGCAGCCCTGCCGGATATGGCTACACCTTC. The encoded protein is CASSPAGYGYTF.

In the case of this clonotype: At one end the junction does not follow the germline gene, possibly because of a read error. The chain recombines TRBV10-3 with TRBJ2-2, with D possibly being TRBD2 (6 bases). The CDR3 sequence is 13 residues long. Per germline, CDR1 ENHRY and CDR2 SYGVKD. In DNA, the CDR3 is TGTGCCAGTAGTGCGGGAAACACCGGGGAGCCGTTTTTT. The encoded protein is CASSAGNTGEPFF.

The chain recombines TRBV19 with TRBJ2-3, with 9 bases fitting TRBD2. The germline CDR1 and CDR2 sequences are LNHDA and SQIVND (reference sequence). CDR3 length: 16 residues. The trim removed 5 bases at V and 4 bases at J, leaving 10 bases unmatched. The CDR3 sequence: CASSSGSGSWSDTQYF. The CDR3 nucleotides are TGTGCCAGTAGTTCAGGTAGCGGGAGTTGGTCAGATACGCAGTATTTT.

This clonotype has a single count. The V call is TRBV19, the J call TRBJ1-5; D is possibly TRBD1 (6 bases). Germline values: CDR1 LNHDA, CDR2 SQIVND (reference sequence). The CDR3 runs 15 residues. V was clipped by 4 bases and J by 6 bases, with 16 bases between them. CDR3 DNA sequence: TGTGCCAGTAGTACACTAGAGGGGGGAGTTCAGCCCCAGCATTTT. It codes for CASSTLEGGVQPQHF.

This rearrangement joins TRBV10-1 to TRBJ2-3; TRBD1 matches 8 bases. Germline V lookup: CDR1 WNHNN, CDR2 SYGVQD (reference sequence). The CDR3 is 17 residues long. Trimming took 6 bases from V and 1 from J; bases not matched to a gene: 12. CDR3 sequence reads: CASSAETGVFGTDTQYF. CDR3 DNA: TGCGCCAGCAGCGCAGAGACAGGGGTTTTTGGCACAGATACGCAGTATTTT.

This clonotype ranks as medium-sized. The junction departs from the called germline gene at one end, perhaps through a read error. The V and J genes are TRBV29-1 and TRBJ1-1; D call uncertain. This CDR3 is 12 amino acids long. Germline V gene sequence: CDR1 SQVTM, CDR2 ANQGSEA. CDR3 nucleotide sequence: TGCAGCGTTGAAAGCGAAAACAGTGAAGCTTTCTTT. Its translation is CSVESENSEAFF.

The chain recombines TRBV14 with TRBJ2-1, with TRBD2 identical over 7 bases. Trimming took 5 bases from V and 10 from J; bases not matched to a gene: 14. The length of the CDR3 is 15 residues. CDR1 is SGHDN, CDR2 FVKESK, per germline. The CDR3 bases are TGTGCCAGCAGCGAGGGTCGGGGAGGGCCTCGGGAGCAGTTCTTC. This translates into CASSEGRGGPREQFF.